Listed below are T cell receptor beta chains from one sample, sequenced in a study of beta chain features in type 1 diabetes. Clones were read by immunoSEQ multiplex PCR, and TCRdb kept only the in-frame ones, dropping some. The data contain 680,000 or so clones, around 15% of them singletons. Sequencing was carried out using naive CD4+ T cells from blood. These receptors all come from a man aged 18 to 29 with type 1 diabetes. The CDR3 runs from the conserved cysteine through the conserved F or W. A D gene is named only where the DNA matches it firmly. Size tells how often a clone was seen (once, few, many) or the class of an expanded clone, and some rows leave it out.

v_call	clone_size	d_call	j_call	cdr3_nt	cdr3_aa
TRBV18	few	.	TRBJ2-1	TGTGCCAGCTCTCTGGACAGCCATGAGCAGTTCTTC	CASSLDSHEQFF
TRBV4-1	few	.	TRBJ2-2	TGCGCCAGCAGCCAAGTCCGCGGAGGGTTTTCGGCCGGGGAGCTGTTTTTT	CASSQVRGGFSAGELFF
TRBV15	.	.	TRBJ2-7	TGTGCCACCAGCAGAAAGGGAGAGGGAAACTACGAGCAGTACTTC	CATSRKGEGNYEQYF
TRBV5-4	few	.	TRBJ2-3	TGTGCCAGCAGCCAATCTTATGACTCCACAGATACGCAGTATTTT	CASSQSYDSTDTQYF
TRBV5-5	few	.	TRBJ2-6	TGTGCCAGCAGCTTGGTGGGTTCTGGGGCCAACGTCCTGACTTTC	CASSLVGSGANVLTF
TRBV5-1	.	TRBD1	TRBJ1-4	TGCGCCAGCAGCTTCGGGACAGCTAATGAAAAACTGTTTTTT	CASSFGTANEKLFF
TRBV11-2	.	.	TRBJ2-5	TGTGCCAGCAGCGCATCCGTCCCCGGGACGGGGGCCCAGTACTTC	CASSASVPGTGAQYF
TRBV30	.	.	TRBJ1-2	TGTGCCTGGAACCCCATGCCGGTCGTCAGAGGCTATGGCTACACCTTC	CAWNPMPVVRGYGYTF
TRBV4-1	.	.	TRBJ1-1	TGCGCCAGCAGCCAGACGACAACAATGAACACTGAAGCTTTCTTT	CASSQTTTMNTEAFF
TRBV15	.	.	TRBJ1-1	TGTGCCACCAACAACAGGGTGACCACTGAAGCTTTCTTT	CATNNRVTTEAFF
TRBV5-4	few	.	TRBJ2-1	TGTGCCAGCAGCCCGGCGGTGGGTTCTTACAATGAGCAGTTCTTC	CASSPAVGSYNEQFF
TRBV7-7	.	TRBD2	TRBJ2-5	TGTGCTAGCAGCCCCGGACTAGTCGTGGAGACCCAGTACTTC	CASSPGLVVETQYF
TRBV10-3	.	.	TRBJ2-1	TGTGCCACCGTCAACGCGGGCAATGAGCAGTTCTTC	CATVNAGNEQFF
TRBV7-9	.	.	TRBJ2-3	TGTGCCAGCAGCTTTGGTCAATCGCCAGATACGCAGTATTTT	CASSFGQSPDTQYF
TRBV7-3	.	TRBD1	TRBJ2-6	TGTGCCAGCAGCCCCCGGACAGGGTTCTCTGGGGCCAACGTCCTGACTTTC	CASSPRTGFSGANVLTF
TRBV27	few	.	TRBJ1-2	TGTGCCAGCAGTTCGGGACAAATGCCTGGCTACACCTTC	CASSSGQMPGYTF
TRBV11-2	few	TRBD2	TRBJ2-3	TGTGCCAGCAGTTTCGCGGGGGTTCGGAAAGATACGCAGTATTTT	CASSFAGVRKDTQYF
TRBV6-6	few	.	TRBJ1-5	TGTGCCAGCAGTTCCCAGGGGCTGCAGCCCCAGCATTTT	CASSSQGLQPQHF
TRBV19	few	TRBD2	TRBJ2-3	TGTGCCAGTAGTATAGACCGGACCGGGAGGACAGATACGCAGTATTTT	CASSIDRTGRTDTQYF
TRBV4-1	few	TRBD1	TRBJ2-7	TGCGCCAGCAGCCAAGATATGGCACAGGGGATCCTCGTCTACGAGCAGTACTTC	CASSQDMAQGILVYEQYF
TRBV29-1	few	.	TRBJ2-3	TGCAGCGCCTCAGAGGGGGGGGCAGATACGCAGTATTTT	CSASEGGADTQYF
TRBV13	few	TRBD1	TRBJ1-2	TGTGCCACCAGGAGGGACAGGGTGAACTATGGCTACACCTTC	CATRRDRVNYGYTF
TRBV7-9	few	TRBD2	TRBJ2-3	TGTGCCAGCAGCCCGAGACTAGCGGGGGCCACAGATACGCAGTATTTT	CASSPRLAGATDTQYF
TRBV19	.	.	TRBJ1-2	TGTGCCAGTAGCCGCCGAGGGGGGATCGGTGGCTACACCTTC	CASSRRGGIGGYTF
TRBV10-3	few	.	TRBJ2-1	TGTGCCGTCGGCACGGGGTTGGGGGGCTCCTACAATGAGCAGTTCTTC	CAVGTGLGGSYNEQFF
TRBV29-1	.	.	TRBJ1-2	TGCAGCGTTGAAGTTGAGGGGTCGATGAGGGGCGGCTACACCTTC	CSVEVEGSMRGGYTF
TRBV30	.	.	TRBJ1-6	TGTGCCTGGGCCATACAGGGCTATAATTCACCCCTCCACTTT	CAWAIQGYNSPLHF
TRBV5-4	few	TRBD2	TRBJ2-1	TGTGCCAGCAGCTTGGGACTAGCCAATGAGCAGTTCTTC	CASSLGLANEQFF
TRBV5-1	.	.	TRBJ2-1	TGCGCCAGCAGCTTGGAGGCTAGCTTGGGCTCCTACAATGAGCAGTTCTTC	CASSLEASLGSYNEQFF
TRBV6-5	few	.	TRBJ2-1	TGTGCCAGCAGTTACTCACAGGGAACCTACAATGAGCAGTTCTTC	CASSYSQGTYNEQFF
TRBV5-4	.	.	TRBJ2-5	TGTGCCAGCAGCTTGGGCTCATGGGAGACCCAGTACTTC	CASSLGSWETQYF
TRBV2	.	TRBD1	TRBJ1-1	TGTGCCAGCACCGCCGCGACAGGGAGGACTGAAGCTTTCTTT	CASTAATGRTEAFF
TRBV13	few	.	TRBJ2-3	TGTGCCAGCAGATCCCCGGGGGTGGGTACGCAGTATTTT	CASRSPGVGTQYF
TRBV29-1	.	.	TRBJ1-2	TGCAGCGTTGAAGCGCAGGACCTGAGCTATGGCTACACCTTC	CSVEAQDLSYGYTF
TRBV10-3	.	.	TRBJ2-5	TGTGCCATCAGCGAGGGCAGGGGACAAGAGACCCAGTACTTC	CAISEGRGQETQYF
TRBV2	.	TRBD2	TRBJ2-7	TGTGCCAGCAGTGAAGCCAATCCAGCGGGGCCCGTCTACGAGCAGTACTTC	CASSEANPAGPVYEQYF
TRBV9	.	.	TRBJ2-7	TGTGCCAGCAGTCTCGGGGGAGACTACGAGCAGTACTTC	CASSLGGDYEQYF
TRBV5-1	.	.	TRBJ1-5	TGCGCCAGCAGCTTACGGGGTGGGGATCAGCCCCAGCATTTT	CASSLRGGDQPQHF
TRBV6-5	few	.	TRBJ1-5	TGTGCCAGCAGTTACGGCCAGGGTAGCAATCAGCCCCAGCATTTT	CASSYGQGSNQPQHF
TRBV30	few	TRBD1	TRBJ1-1	TGTGCCTGGAGTAAACAGGGGGCCCCGTACACTGAAGCTTTCTTT	CAWSKQGAPYTEAFF
TRBV7-9	few	TRBD1	TRBJ1-4	TGTGCCAGCAGCCCTGACAGGGGCAATGAAAAACTGTTTTTT	CASSPDRGNEKLFF
TRBV19	.	TRBD1	TRBJ2-5	TGTGCCAGTTCCGAGGCAGGGGGAGAGACCCAGTACTTC	CASSEAGGETQYF
TRBV2	few	.	TRBJ1-5	TGTGCCAGCAGTGATGAGAATCAGCCCCAGCATTTT	CASSDENQPQHF
TRBV30	.	.	TRBJ1-1	TGTGCCTGGAGTGTGTTGGGGTCCACTGAAGCTTTCTTT	CAWSVLGSTEAFF
TRBV19	.	TRBD2	TRBJ2-3	TGTGCCAGTGGCCAGACTAGCGGGAGAACAGATACGCAGTATTTT	CASGQTSGRTDTQYF
TRBV29-1	few	.	TRBJ1-1	TGCAGCGTTGAAGCGCTTTTCGGCCTGAACACTGAAGCTTTCTTT	CSVEALFGLNTEAFF
TRBV2	.	.	TRBJ2-3	TGTGCCAGCAGTGAAATTGGGCAAGATACGCAGTATTTT	CASSEIGQDTQYF
TRBV10-3	few	.	TRBJ2-7	TGTGCCATCGGGGCAGGGACCTACGAGCAGTACTTC	CAIGAGTYEQYF
TRBV11-2	few	.	TRBJ2-2	TGTGCCAGCAGCTCCACCAGGAACACCGGGGAGCTGTTTTTT	CASSSTRNTGELFF
TRBV11-3	once	TRBD1	TRBJ1-1	TGTGCCAGCAGCTTGGGACAGCTGAACACTGAAGCTTTCTTT	CASSLGQLNTEAFF
TRBV4-1	few	.	TRBJ2-2	TGCGCCAGCAGCCAAGAGGTTGGACCATCCACCGGGGAGCTGTTTTTT	CASSQEVGPSTGELFF
TRBV4-1	.	.	TRBJ1-2	TGCGCCAGCAGCCAGCCCGGGCGTACGCCAGATGGCTACACCTTC	CASSQPGRTPDGYTF
TRBV18	.	.	TRBJ1-1	TGTGCCAGCTCACCACCGCCCAACACTGAAGCTTTCTTT	CASSPPPNTEAFF